A selection of T cell receptor beta chains follows, all from one sample in a study of OX40 agonist ivuxolimab in advanced cancers. Produced via immunoSEQ multiplex PCR; TCRdb's table is partial and in-frame only. The data contain approximately 90,000 clones, 70% to 90% of them singletons. Sequenced material: CD4+ or CD8+ T cells sorted from blood, taken in a trial of the OX40 agonist ivuxolimab. The receptors come from an adult with an advanced solid tumor such as melanoma, head and neck, liver or kidney cancer. Each CDR3 is given with its conserved first and last residue.

V gene: TRBV7-9; J gene: TRBJ1-2; CDR3 protein: CASSLAGQLYGYTF
V gene: TRBV11-3; J gene: TRBJ2-6; CDR3 protein: CASSLGGSGANVLTF
V gene: TRBV6-6; J gene: TRBJ1-6; CDR3 protein: CASRTRVDNSPLHF
V gene: TRBV9; J gene: TRBJ2-2; CDR3 protein: CASYSTGAGELFF
V gene: TRBV18; J gene: TRBJ1-1; CDR3 protein: CASSQGVANTEAFF
V gene: TRBV9; J gene: TRBJ2-1; CDR3 protein: CASSVHFREYNEQFF
V gene: TRBV7-8; J gene: TRBJ1-5; CDR3 protein: CASSFQESNQPQHF
V gene: TRBV2; J gene: TRBJ2-7; CDR3 protein: CASSVIAASSEQYF
V gene: TRBV11-2; J gene: TRBJ2-3; CDR3 protein: CASSPRGTSTDTQYF
V gene: TRBV7-2; J gene: TRBJ1-4; CDR3 protein: CASARTGTNEKLFF
V gene: TRBV6-1; J gene: TRBJ2-5; CDR3 protein: CASRSSGEMSETQYF
V gene: TRBV11-2; J gene: TRBJ2-7; CDR3 protein: CASSLASDRGEQYF
V gene: TRBV30; J gene: TRBJ1-2; CDR3 protein: CAWKSGQGNYGYTF
V gene: TRBV7-2; J gene: TRBJ2-5; CDR3 protein: CASSLGLGQETQYF
V gene: TRBV30; J gene: TRBJ2-2; CDR3 protein: CAWRLRLAGQVANTGELFF
V gene: TRBV11-2; J gene: TRBJ1-2; CDR3 protein: CASSLDSMGYTF
V gene: TRBV19; J gene: TRBJ1-1; CDR3 protein: CASSIFGRGTHTEAFF
V gene: TRBV7-7; J gene: TRBJ2-3; CDR3 protein: CASSFCGCRGRVDTQYF
V gene: TRBV10-3; J gene: TRBJ2-5; CDR3 protein: CAIGTGGETQYF
V gene: TRBV5-1; J gene: TRBJ2-2; CDR3 protein: CASSPTTGGHTGELFF
V gene: TRBV4-2; J gene: TRBJ2-5; CDR3 protein: CASSLGGGRPQETQYF
V gene: TRBV6-1; J gene: TRBJ1-1; CDR3 protein: CASSESRVNTEAFF
V gene: TRBV20-1; J gene: TRBJ1-1; CDR3 protein: CSAFRGLEAFF
V gene: TRBV4-2; J gene: TRBJ2-4; CDR3 protein: CASSQDRGRLAGGSKNIQYF
V gene: TRBV27; J gene: TRBJ2-1; CDR3 protein: CASSFLVNEQFF
V gene: TRBV19; J gene: TRBJ1-2; CDR3 protein: CASSPRPGDGYTF
V gene: TRBV7-9; J gene: TRBJ1-2; CDR3 protein: CASSFSRSGYTF
V gene: TRBV7-2; J gene: TRBJ2-2; CDR3 protein: CASSLGLAAGELFF
V gene: TRBV2; J gene: TRBJ1-2; CDR3 protein: CASGGGYGYTF
V gene: TRBV6-1; J gene: TRBJ1-5; CDR3 protein: CASSEKAGGWPQHF
V gene: TRBV7-7; J gene: TRBJ2-7; CDR3 protein: CASSLKQGPYEQYF
V gene: TRBV28; J gene: TRBJ1-5; CDR3 protein: CASSPSTAGNQPQHF
V gene: TRBV15; J gene: TRBJ2-5; CDR3 protein: CATSRDRVQETQYF
V gene: TRBV11-3; J gene: TRBJ2-3; CDR3 protein: CASSGPGTGGSDTQYF
V gene: TRBV27; J gene: TRBJ2-6; CDR3 protein: CASSPYPPGRAYSGANVLTF
V gene: TRBV28; J gene: TRBJ2-7; CDR3 protein: CASSSLRDRGRYEQYF
V gene: TRBV5-1; J gene: TRBJ2-7; CDR3 protein: CASSRSGTQSSYEQYF
V gene: TRBV5-1; J gene: TRBJ2-1; CDR3 protein: CASSLEPSGKQFF
V gene: TRBV7-2; J gene: TRBJ1-5; CDR3 protein: CASSLRVGGNQPQHF
V gene: TRBV28; J gene: TRBJ2-2; CDR3 protein: CASETGSNTGELFF
V gene: TRBV6-1; J gene: TRBJ1-1; CDR3 protein: CAGEQGHTNTEAFF
V gene: TRBV4-1; J gene: TRBJ1-5; CDR3 protein: CASSQGGRRTENQPQHF